The sequence of this T cell receptor (beta chain) was determined in a study of shared clonotypes between healthy human individuals. Naive CD8 cells, CD45RO-negative and positively selected for CCR7, excluded terminally differentiated effector memory CD45RA+ cells. Free of recent acute infections or vaccinations, the donors were healthy HIV-negative adults. Remarks on this clone: Its antigen remains unknown.

The V end was cut by 3 bases, the J end by 0 bases, with 9 bases between. In germline, CDR1 is MDHEN, CDR2 SYDVKM. The CDR3 spans 14 residues. Deep-level running was used for the assay. Produced via immunoSEQ multiplex PCR; TCRdb's table is partial and in-frame only. The sample includes around 1.9 million clones, 90% to 95% of them seen just once. Study observations and caveats: Around 5% of naive CD4 clonotypes were common to several donors. Rarefaction revealed incomplete sorted-subset sequencing despite large depth.

Source material: naive CD8+ T cells from PBMCs. This receptor was obtained from a man aged 18 to 29 in good health. Some clones in this sample may be carry-over from other donors' samples. This sequence joins TRBV28 and TRBJ2-7; D gene unclear. The CDR3 spells CASSLARGSYEQYF. CDR3 nucleotides: TGTGCCAGCAGTTTGGCCAGAGGCTCCTACGAGCAGTACTTC. The complete variable domain, with remaining parts taken from reference TRBV28 and TRBJ2-7, reads DVKVTQSSRYLVKRTGEKVFLECVQDMDHENMFWYRQDPGLGLRLIYFSYDVKMKEKGDIPEGYSVSREKKERFSLILESASTNQTSMYLCASSLARGSYEQYFGPGTRLTVT.